This T cell receptor beta chain comes out of a study of CD8 T cells in ankylosing spondylitis. General study results and limits: Enrichment of disease-linked clones was reportedly significant in matched ankylosing spondylitis synovial fluid. Clones linked to disease, bearing a CD8+ phenotype, were relatively rare in peripheral blood. It appeared that ankylosing spondylitis blood was characterized by a TCR beta motif of several highly homologous variants.

V was cut by 3 bases and J by 4 bases, with 10 bases left in between. The CDR3 loop spans 13 amino acids. Germline V lookup: CDR1 SGHRS, CDR2 YFSETQ. With regard to this clonotype: What it binds is not known. This may be a read error, as it is one base from a much larger clone.

Each TCR beta library was made by quantitative 5'-RACE that incorporated molecular barcodes. TCRdb re-called the 5' RACE reads through MiXCR, storing one row per CDR3 protein. The sample holds about 840,000 distinct CDR3 sequences, approximately 12% seen once. The sequenced sample was blood, either unsorted or a sorted T cell fraction (not recorded which). The receptor comes from a male donor with ankylosing spondylitis. The chain employs TRBV5-1 and TRBJ1-2, with D possibly TRBD1 on 6 matching bases. The CDR3, as DNA: TGCGCCAGCAGCTCGGACAGCACCTATGGCTACACCTTC. Protein product: CASSSDSTYGYTF.